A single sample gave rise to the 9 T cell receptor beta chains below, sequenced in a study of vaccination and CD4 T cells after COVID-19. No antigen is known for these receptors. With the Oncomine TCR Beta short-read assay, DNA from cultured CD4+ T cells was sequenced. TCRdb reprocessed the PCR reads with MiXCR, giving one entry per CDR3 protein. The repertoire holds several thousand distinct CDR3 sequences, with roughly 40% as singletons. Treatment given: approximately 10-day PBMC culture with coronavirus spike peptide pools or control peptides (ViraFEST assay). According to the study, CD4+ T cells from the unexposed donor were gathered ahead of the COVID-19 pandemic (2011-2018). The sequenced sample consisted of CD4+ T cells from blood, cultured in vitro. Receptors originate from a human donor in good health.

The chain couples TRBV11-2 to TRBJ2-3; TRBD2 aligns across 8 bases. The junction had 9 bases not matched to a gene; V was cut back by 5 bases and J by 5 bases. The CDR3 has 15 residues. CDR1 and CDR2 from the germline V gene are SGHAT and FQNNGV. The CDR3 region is CASSKTGGEKDTQYF. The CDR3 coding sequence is TGTGCCAGCAGCAAAACCGGGGGGGAGAAAGATACGCAGTATTTT.

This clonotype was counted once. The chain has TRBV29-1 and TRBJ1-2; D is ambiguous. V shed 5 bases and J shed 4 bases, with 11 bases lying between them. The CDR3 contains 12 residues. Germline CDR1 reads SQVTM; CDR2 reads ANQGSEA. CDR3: CSVREGFYGYTF. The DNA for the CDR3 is TGCAGCGTTAGGGAGGGCTTCTATGGCTACACCTTC.

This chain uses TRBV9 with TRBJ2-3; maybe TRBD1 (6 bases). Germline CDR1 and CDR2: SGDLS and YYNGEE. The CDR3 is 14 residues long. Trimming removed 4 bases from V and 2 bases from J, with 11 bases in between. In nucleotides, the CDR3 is TGTGCCAGCAGCATCGGGACACCCACAGATACGCAGTATTTT. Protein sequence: CASSIGTPTDTQYF.

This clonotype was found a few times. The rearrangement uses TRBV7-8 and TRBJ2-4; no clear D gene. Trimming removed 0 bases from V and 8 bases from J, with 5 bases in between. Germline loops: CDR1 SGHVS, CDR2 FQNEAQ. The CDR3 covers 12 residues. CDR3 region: CASSLAVDIQYF. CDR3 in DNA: TGTGCCAGCAGCTTAGCTGTAGACATTCAGTACTTC.

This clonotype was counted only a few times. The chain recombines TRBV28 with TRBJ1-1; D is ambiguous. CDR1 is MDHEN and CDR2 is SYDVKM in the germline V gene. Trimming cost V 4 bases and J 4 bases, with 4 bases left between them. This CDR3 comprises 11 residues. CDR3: CASSSPTEAFF. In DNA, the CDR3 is TGTGCCAGCAGTTCCCCCACTGAAGCTTTCTTT.

The CDR3 spells CSAARTGMTGELFF. CDR3 sequence (DNA): TGCAGTGCTGCAAGGACAGGGATGACCGGGGAGCTGTTTTTT. The J gene is TRBJ2-2, the V gene TRBV20-1; 8 bases match TRBD1. Per the germline V gene, CDR1 is DFQATT and CDR2 is SNEGSKA (reference sequence). Trimming took 5 bases from V and 5 from J; bases not matched to a gene: 7. The CDR3 runs 14 residues.

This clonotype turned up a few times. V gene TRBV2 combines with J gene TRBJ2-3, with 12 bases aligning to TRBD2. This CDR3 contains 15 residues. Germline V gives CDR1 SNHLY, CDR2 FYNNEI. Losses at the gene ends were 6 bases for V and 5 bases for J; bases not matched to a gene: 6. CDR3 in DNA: TGTGCCAGCAGCGCTAGCGGGAGGGCCGAAGATACGCAGTATTTT. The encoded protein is CASSASGRAEDTQYF.

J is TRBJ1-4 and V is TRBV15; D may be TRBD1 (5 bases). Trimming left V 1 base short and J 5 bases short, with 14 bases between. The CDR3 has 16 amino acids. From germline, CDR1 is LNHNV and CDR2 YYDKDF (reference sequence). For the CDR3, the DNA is TGTGCCACCAGCAGAGGGGCCGGGACGATCAATGAAAAACTGTTTTTT. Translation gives CATSRGAGTINEKLFF.

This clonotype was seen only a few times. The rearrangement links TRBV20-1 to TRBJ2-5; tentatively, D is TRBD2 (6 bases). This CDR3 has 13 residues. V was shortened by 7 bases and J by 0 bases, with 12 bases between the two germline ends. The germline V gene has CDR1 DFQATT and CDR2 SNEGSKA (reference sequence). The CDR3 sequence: CSGGGHYQETQYF. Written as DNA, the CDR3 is TGCAGTGGTGGAGGGCATTACCAAGAGACCCAGTACTTC.